This T cell receptor beta chain was documented in a study of blood T cell repertoires in COVID-19. Method: immunoSEQ multiplex PCR; TCRdb's copy keeps in-frame clones and lacks some. The sample lists some 240,000 clones; more than 70% were seen once. Looked up from germline, CDR1 is MNHEY and CDR2 is SVGAGI. V shed 8 bases and J 3 bases; nucleotides not matched to a gene: 5. The CDR3 length is 13 residues. The J gene is TRBJ1-1, the V gene TRBV6-5; 8 bases agree with TRBD1. The sequenced material came from peripheral blood. This clonotype was sampled from a human donor in a cohort sampled during active COVID-19. The CDR3 coding sequence is TGTGCCAGCTCAGGGACAGGCTACACTGAAGCTTTCTTT. Protein sequence: CASSGTGYTEAFF.